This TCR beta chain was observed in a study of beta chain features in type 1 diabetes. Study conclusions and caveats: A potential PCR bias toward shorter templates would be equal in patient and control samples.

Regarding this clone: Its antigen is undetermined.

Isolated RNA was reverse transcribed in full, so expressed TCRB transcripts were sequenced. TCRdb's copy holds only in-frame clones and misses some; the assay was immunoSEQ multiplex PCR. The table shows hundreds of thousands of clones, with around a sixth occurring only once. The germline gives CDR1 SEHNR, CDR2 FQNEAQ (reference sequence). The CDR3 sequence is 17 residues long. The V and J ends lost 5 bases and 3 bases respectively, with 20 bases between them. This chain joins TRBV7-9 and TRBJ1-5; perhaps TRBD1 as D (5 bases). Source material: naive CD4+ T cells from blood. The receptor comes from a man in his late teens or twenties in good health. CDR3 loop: CASSHWGQGGDNQPQHF. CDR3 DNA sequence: TGTGCCAGCAGCCATTGGGGTCAGGGAGGGGACAATCAGCCCCAGCATTTT.